Below, 21 T cell receptor beta chains from the same sample are listed, as sequenced in a study of blood T cell repertoires in COVID-19. Profiled with immunoSEQ multiplex PCR; TCRdb holds only in-frame clones, not every one. The table lists under 250,000 clones, roughly 85% of them singletons. The sequencing sample was made of peripheral blood. The receptors come from a man in his late teens or twenties with active or convalescent COVID-19.

The chain combines TRBV28 with TRBJ1-1, with a weak D call TRBD1 (6 bases). The germline V gene encodes CDR1 MDHEN and CDR2 SYDVKM. Trimming left V 0 bases short and J 3 bases short, with 11 bases between. The CDR3 covers 15 residues. The CDR3 nucleotides are TGTGCCAGCAGTTTATGGGGGGCGAGGGACACTGAAGCTTTCTTT. Protein product: CASSLWGARDTEAFF.

V usage is TRBV7-6 and J usage is TRBJ2-2; the D gene is possibly TRBD2 (6 bases). V lost 0 bases, J lost 2 bases, and 13 bases lay in between. The CDR3 is 17 amino acids. The germline V gene encodes CDR1 SGHVS and CDR2 FNYEAQ. The DNA of the CDR3 is TGTGCCAGCAGCTTAGCGCGTGGCGGGGTTAACACCGGGGAGCTGTTTTTT. As protein: CASSLARGGVNTGELFF.

This chain uses TRBV28 with TRBJ1-5; TRBD1 agrees at 9 bases. CDR1 and CDR2 from the germline V gene are MDHEN and SYDVKM. This CDR3 is built from 14 residues. Losses at the gene ends were 6 bases for V and 7 bases for J; bases not matched to a gene: 7. In DNA form, the CDR3 reads TGTGCCAGCAGGAAACAGGGGGCGGCCCAGCCCCAGCATTTT. It is translated as CASRKQGAAQPQHF.

V is TRBV10-3 and J is TRBJ1-6, with unresolved D. CDR1 ENHRY and CDR2 SYGVKD come from the germline V gene. This CDR3 comprises 15 residues. V lost 6 bases, J lost 0 bases, and 9 bases lay in between. CDR3 sequence: CAIRREGSYNSPLHF. CDR3 DNA sequence: TGTGCCATCAGGAGAGAGGGCTCCTATAATTCACCCCTCCACTTT.

J is TRBJ2-5 and V is TRBV19; 7 nucleotides line up with TRBD2. The CDR3 has 13 residues. V was clipped by 1 base and J by 5 bases; unmatched bases: 1. The germline CDR1 and CDR2 sequences are LNHDA and SQIVND (reference sequence). CDR3 residues: CASSIVGGETQYF. CDR3 DNA: TGTGCCAGTAGTATAGTCGGGGGGGAGACCCAGTACTTC.

This chain uses TRBV5-1 with TRBJ1-1, with TRBD1 as a possible D gene (6 bases). Germline V CDR1 and CDR2: SGHRS, YFSETQ. Trimming pared 0 bases from V and 0 bases from J, leaving 9 bases between. The CDR3 loop spans 15 amino acids. CDR3 residues: CASSLVGGMNTEAFF. For the CDR3, the DNA is TGCGCCAGCAGCTTGGTAGGGGGAATGAACACTGAAGCTTTCTTT.

The chain recombines TRBV14 with TRBJ2-5; 9 bases line up with TRBD2. With V trimmed by 0 bases and J by 2 bases, 7 bases remained unmatched. From germline, CDR1 is SGHDN and CDR2 FVKESK. This CDR3 has 17 amino acids. The CDR3: CASSQEGLAGKQETQYF. The CDR3 DNA follows: TGTGCCAGCAGCCAAGAGGGGCTAGCGGGGAAGCAAGAGACCCAGTACTTC.

This chain uses TRBV6-2 or TRBV6-3 with TRBJ1-2; 8 bases are a match to TRBD1. The germline V gene has CDR1 MNHEY and CDR2 SVGEGT. J lost 4 bases, V lost 6 bases, and 4 bases had no gene match. This CDR3 has 13 residues. The DNA for the CDR3 is TGTGCCAGCAGCCGGACAGGGAGCTATGGCTACACCTTC. It specifies CASSRTGSYGYTF.

This clone came up once. The gene calls are TRBV19 and TRBJ1-3, with TRBD1 matching over 7 bases. Germline lookup yields CDR1 LNHDA and CDR2 SQIVND (reference sequence). This CDR3 is built from 10 residues. Losses at the gene ends were 10 bases for V and 12 bases for J; bases not matched to a gene: 6. The chain's CDR3 is CATTGEDIYF. CDR3 nucleotides: TGTGCCACAACAGGGGAAGACATATATTTT. Combining the CDR3 with reference TRBV19 and TRBJ1-3 gives the whole variable domain DGGITQSPKYLFRKEGQNVTLSCEQNLNHDAMYWYRQDPGQGLRLIYYSQIVNDFQKGDIAEGYSVSREKKESFPLTVTSAQKNPTAFYLCATTGEDIYFGEGSWLTVV.

The chain is built from TRBV12-3 or TRBV12-4 and TRBJ1-1; tentatively, D is TRBD1 (5 bases). The CDR3 runs to 13 residues. Trimming took off 5 bases at V and 1 base at J, with 8 bases between the two ends. The CDR3 nucleotides are TGTGCCAGCAGTATTCAGGGGAACACTGAAGCTTTCTTT. Translating it yields CASSIQGNTEAFF.

As regards this clone: At one end the junction does not follow the germline gene, possibly because of a read error. The chain recombines TRBV7-7 with TRBJ1-3; D possibly corresponds to TRBD1 (6 bases). Germline V lookup: CDR1 SSHAT, CDR2 FNYEAQ (reference sequence). The CDR3 consists of 16 residues. As DNA, the CDR3 is TGTGCTAGCAGCGCGACAGGACCGGGCTCTGGAAACACCATATATTTT. Translating it yields CASSATGPGSGNTIYF.

This chain joins TRBV9 and TRBJ1-1; D remains ambiguous. Germline V gene lookup returns CDR1 SGDLS and CDR2 YYNGEE. The CDR3 consists of 12 residues. Between the trimmed V and J ends, which lost 3 bases and 7 bases, there was a span of 10 bases. The CDR3 is CASSDGRSEAFF. DNA of the CDR3: TGTGCCAGCAGCGACGGAAGGAGTGAAGCTTTCTTT.

This clone was counted between two and nine times. This chain links TRBV29-1 with TRBJ1-1; tentative D call: TRBD1 (6 bases). The CDR3 covers 17 residues. V shed 4 bases and J shed 3 bases, with 24 bases lying between them. The germline CDR1 and CDR2 sequences are SQVTM and ANQGSEA. This chain's CDR3 is CSVVETLGAGVYTEAFF. The CDR3, as DNA: TGCAGCGTTGTAGAGACCTTGGGGGCGGGGGTTTACACTGAAGCTTTCTTT.

V and J are TRBV15 and TRBJ1-1; unclear D gene. The germline V gene encodes CDR1 LNHNV and CDR2 YYDKDF (reference sequence). There are 15 residues in the CDR3. Trimming shortened V by 3 bases and J by 0 bases, and 11 bases separated the two germline ends. Written as DNA, the CDR3 is TGTGCCACCAGCAGGGCGACATGGTTGAACACTGAAGCTTTCTTT. This sequence encodes CATSRATWLNTEAFF. The variable domain in full, completed from reference TRBV15 and TRBJ1-1, reads DAMVIQNPRYQVTQFGKPVTLSCSQTLNHNVMYWYQQKSSQAPKLLFHYYDKDFNNEADTPDNFQSRRPNTSFCFLDIRSPGLGDTAMYLCATSRATWLNTEAFFGQGTRLTVV.

This chain connects TRBV5-1 to TRBJ1-1, with D maybe TRBD1 (5 bases). There are 14 residues in the CDR3. Germline V gene data show CDR1 as SGHRS and CDR2 as YFSETQ. Trimming pared 0 bases from V and 1 base from J, leaving 7 bases between. CDR3 residues: CASSLVGGNTEAFF. CDR3 in DNA: TGCGCCAGCAGCTTGGTCGGGGGGAACACTGAAGCTTTCTTT.

The J gene is TRBJ1-4, the V gene TRBV28; D may be TRBD1 (5 bases). The CDR3 covers 15 residues. Trimming cost V 6 bases and J 5 bases, with 16 bases left between them. Germline V gene sequence: CDR1 MDHEN, CDR2 SYDVKM. The CDR3 nucleotides are TGTGCCAGCAGCCCCGCGGGGGGAGGCAATGAAAAACTGTTTTTT. Translated: CASSPAGGGNEKLFF.

The gene calls are TRBV24-1 and TRBJ2-3; D unclear. Trimming removed 0 bases at V and 1 base at J, with 7 bases between. Germline V CDR1 and CDR2: KGHDR, SFDVKD. There are 15 residues in the CDR3. The chain's CDR3 is CATSDLQRGTDTQYF. The CDR3 region has the DNA TGTGCCACCAGTGATTTGCAACGGGGCACAGATACGCAGTATTTT.

CDR3 nucleotides: TGCGCCAGCAGCTCGGGTCTAGCGGGAGGGAGTGAGACCCAGTACTTC. Its protein product is CASSSGLAGGSETQYF. The rearrangement uses TRBV5-1 and TRBJ2-5, with 12 positions matching TRBD2. The CDR3 has 16 amino acids. The junction had 8 bases not matched to a gene; V was cut back by 3 bases and J by 5 bases. Germline assignment: CDR1 SGHRS and CDR2 YFSETQ.

The chain uses TRBV29-1 and TRBJ2-1, with 9 bases that match TRBD1. The germline CDR1 and CDR2 sequences are SQVTM and ANQGSEA. This CDR3 spans 17 amino acids. The junction had 16 bases not matched to a gene; V was cut back by 3 bases and J by 7 bases. The CDR3: CSVDPPGGTGFDNEQFF. In nucleotides, the CDR3 is TGCAGCGTTGATCCTCCAGGCGGGACAGGGTTTGATAATGAGCAGTTCTTC.

The V and J genes are TRBV7-2 and TRBJ2-5; D might be TRBD1 (6 bases). Germline V lookup: CDR1 SGHTA, CDR2 FQGNSA. With 6 bases removed from V and 5 bases from J, the gap between germline ends came to 13 bases. The CDR3 extends over 13 amino acids. The DNA of the CDR3 is TGTGCCAGCAGTCCCGGACAGATGGAGACCCAGTACTTC. It is translated as CASSPGQMETQYF.

Notes on this clone: One junction end disagrees with the germline gene, perhaps due to a read error. V is TRBV7-7 and J is TRBJ2-1; 9 nucleotides agree with TRBD2. Germline V CDR1 and CDR2: SSHAT, FNYEAQ (reference sequence). The CDR3 sequence is 17 residues long. Here the CDR3 reads CASSPGLASTGANEQFF. The CDR3 nucleotides read TGTGCTAGCAGCCCCGGACTAGCGTCTACTGGGGCCAATGAGCAGTTCTTC.